The rows below give T cell receptor beta chains drawn from one sample of a study of blood T cell repertoires in COVID-19. Generated by immunoSEQ multiplex PCR, the TCRdb table keeps only in-frame clones and is missing some. This sample has around 97,000 clones, with approximately 90% found just once. Sequencing was performed on peripheral blood. Source of these receptors: a man aged 45 to 65 in a cohort sampled during active COVID-19. The conserved cysteine and the conserved F or W are not part of the CDR3 here. A D gene is named only where the DNA matches it firmly. A clone size is listed for some rows: how often the clone was seen (once, few, many), or a class if it is expanded.

TRBJ2-3 TRBV5-4 NA NA ASSRPSSTSTDTQY
TRBJ2-1 TRBV4-1 NA TRBD2 ASSTIGGGEQF
TRBJ2-2 TRBV4-3 NA NA ANSRRGGQDGVGELF
TRBJ2-7 TRBV7-2 NA NA ATSRTGGEQY
TRBJ1-5 TRBV4-3 NA NA ASSQDRGSYQPQH
TRBJ2-1 TRBV6-1 NA NA ASSGVEGGGFGEQF
TRBJ1-1 TRBV7-3 NA NA ASSLYMNAEAF
TRBJ1-4 TRBV5-6 NA TRBD1 ASSTGVNEKLF
TRBJ2-4 TRBV28 NA TRBD2 ASSVLAGGASQY
TRBJ2-3 TRBV2 NA NA ASAPLLEGTDTQY
TRBJ2-7 TRBV18 NA NA ASSPNSQLGEQY
TRBJ1-2 TRBV3-1/TRBV3-2 NA NA ASSQDGRYGYT
TRBJ1-2 TRBV18 NA NA ASSHSMGGENYGYT
TRBJ2-1 TRBV7-6 NA TRBD2 ASSLSQLAGGIRYNEQF
TRBJ2-7 TRBV3-1/TRBV3-2 NA TRBD2 ASSPRTSGYEQY
TRBJ2-5 TRBV6-5 NA TRBD2 ASSYTGGETQY
TRBJ1-2 TRBV10-2 NA TRBD1 ASSDPGQVVYGYT
TRBJ2-6 TRBV2 once NA ASRRTRSSGANVLT
TRBJ2-5 TRBV24-1 NA NA ATSDLRSGPKETQY
TRBJ2-2 TRBV7-9 once TRBD2 ASSPRGSGGASNTGELF
TRBJ2-1 TRBV2 few TRBD2 ASRSAGEYNEQF
TRBJ2-2 TRBV19 NA NA ASSMTGVTGELF
TRBJ2-5 TRBV3-1/TRBV3-2 NA TRBD2 ASSQASGAQETQY
TRBJ2-3 TRBV5-1 NA NA ASSLAGGRVIGTDTQY
TRBJ2-2 TRBV6-5 NA NA ASTYGGTGELF
TRBJ1-2 TRBV3-1/TRBV3-2 NA TRBD1 ASSQDPDRAGYT
TRBJ2-5 TRBV11-3 NA TRBD2 ASSPGGAVRETQY
TRBJ2-4 TRBV18 NA TRBD2 ASSTGGGLNIQY
TRBJ2-5 TRBV5-6 NA NA ASSLTGKTQY
TRBJ1-6 TRBV6-1 NA NA ASSEVGGFSYNSPLH
TRBJ2-5 TRBV9 NA TRBD1 ASSVTGTGMSGETQY